The 11 T cell receptor beta chains below were found in one sample sequenced in a study of control samples from healthy donors and cancer patients. Measured with immunoSEQ multiplex PCR; TCRdb has only the in-frame clones, and not every one. The table lists around 30,000 clones, approximately 94% of them singletons, with about 7% in the top ten. Material for sequencing was blood. The receptor set was obtained from a man in his sixties in good health.

J is TRBJ2-1 and V is TRBV6-6; TRBD2 matches at 9 bases. The CDR3 has 16 amino acids. Per the germline V gene, CDR1 is MNHNY and CDR2 is SVGAGI (reference sequence). The V gene end was trimmed by 2 bases and the J gene end by 4 bases; junction bases not matched to a gene: 6. CDR3 protein: CASSYERAGGYNEQFF. CDR3 sequence (DNA): TGTGCCAGCAGTTACGAGAGGGCGGGGGGGTACAATGAGCAGTTCTTC.

This chain links TRBV4-3 with TRBJ1-1; D gene uncertain. In germline, CDR1 is LGHNA, CDR2 YSLEER. The V and J ends lost 1 base and 7 bases respectively, with 7 bases between them. CDR3 size: 12 residues. CDR3 nucleotide sequence: TGCGCCAGCAGCCAAGCAGGTAATGAAGCTTTCTTT. It specifies CASSQAGNEAFF.

The V and J genes are TRBV18 and TRBJ2-5; 8 nucleotides match TRBD2. There are 16 residues in the CDR3. J lost 5 bases, V lost 1 base, and 9 bases had no gene match. The germline V gene encodes CDR1 KGHSH and CDR2 LQKENI. The CDR3 spells CASSPQAGAPRETQYF. CDR3 coding DNA: TGTGCCAGCTCACCACAAGCGGGGGCACCGCGGGAGACCCAGTACTTC.

The V gene is TRBV12-3 or TRBV12-4, the J gene TRBJ2-3; 8 nucleotides align to TRBD2. The CDR3 has 13 residues. V trimming: 7 bases; J trimming: 5 bases; junction bases outside the gene matches: 5. The CDR3 nucleotides are TGTGCCAGCACTTTCGGGGGGGGAGATACGCAGTATTTT. Protein product: CASTFGGGDTQYF.

The chain links TRBV10-3 to TRBJ2-1, with TRBD2 identical over 7 bases. CDR3 length: 14 residues. CDR1 is ENHRY and CDR2 is SYGVKD in the germline V gene. V was clipped by 5 bases and J by 5 bases; unmatched bases: 6. DNA of the CDR3: TGTGCCATCAGTACTCTAGCGGACAACAATGAGCAGTTCTTC. This codes for CAISTLADNNEQFF.

The chain recombines TRBV7-9 with TRBJ2-1; no firm D call. Germline V gives CDR1 SEHNR, CDR2 FQNEAQ (reference sequence). Trimming shortened V by 2 bases and J by 9 bases, and 17 bases separated the two germline ends. The length of the CDR3 is 15 residues. The CDR3: CASSLPPTVSFEQFF. DNA for the CDR3: TGTGCCAGCAGCTTACCCCCGACCGTTAGCTTTGAGCAGTTCTTC.

The chain joins TRBV5-5 to TRBJ1-5; D is undetermined. The CDR3 has 12 amino acids. Germline V gene sequence: CDR1 SGHKS, CDR2 YYEKEE (reference sequence). Trimming cost V 1 base and J 5 bases, with 4 bases left between them. Written as DNA, the CDR3 is TGTGCCAGCAGCTTGTTAGATCAGCCCCAGCATTTT. Protein product: CASSLLDQPQHF. Based on the CDR3 plus reference TRBV5-5 and TRBJ1-5, the full variable domain is DAGVTQSPTHLIKTRGQQVTLRCSPISGHKSVSWYQQVLGQGPQFIFQYYEKEERGRGNFPDRFSARQFPNYSSELNVNALLLGDSALYLCASSLLDQPQHFGDGTRLSIL.

This sequence joins TRBV10-1 and TRBJ1-5; weak D call: TRBD1 (5 bases). The CDR3 is 19 residues long. Germline V gene lookup returns CDR1 WNHNN and CDR2 SYGVQD (reference sequence). V lost 0 bases and J lost 0, with 18 bases in between. CDR3 region: CASSESWQGKAFSNQPQHF. In DNA, the CDR3 is TGCGCCAGCAGTGAGTCTTGGCAGGGAAAGGCCTTTAGCAATCAGCCCCAGCATTTT.

The chain recombines TRBV27 with TRBJ1-1, with a weak D call TRBD1 (5 bases). Trimming cost V 3 bases and J 1 base, with 9 bases left between them. CDR1 and CDR2 (germline): MNHEY, SMNVEV (reference sequence). The CDR3 covers 14 residues. CDR3 DNA sequence: TGTGCCAGCAGTTTGACGGGGACGAACACTGAAGCTTTCTTT. It is translated as CASSLTGTNTEAFF.

V is TRBV27 and J is TRBJ1-6, with no clear D. This CDR3 is built from 16 residues. V shed 4 bases and J shed 2 bases, with 12 bases lying between them. CDR1 is MNHEY and CDR2 is SMNVEV in the germline V gene (reference sequence). The CDR3 reads CASSYTAVPYNSPLHF. The CDR3 DNA is TGTGCCAGCAGTTATACAGCAGTCCCCTATAATTCACCCCTCCACTTT.

The V call is TRBV7-9, the J call TRBJ1-1, with 12 bases lining up with TRBD1. V trimming: 2 bases; J trimming: 2 bases; junction bases outside the gene matches: 3. Germline assignment: CDR1 SEHNR and CDR2 FQNEAQ (reference sequence). The CDR3 is made up of 16 amino acids. As DNA, the CDR3 is TGTGCCAGCAGCTTAAAGGGGACAGGGGGCAACACTGAAGCTTTCTTT. Translation: CASSLKGTGGNTEAFF.